This record concerns one TCR beta chain sequence. In the original processing: Amplification with reference gene primers provided the estimates of nucleated cell counts. TCRdb's copy holds only in-frame clones and misses some; the assay was immunoSEQ multiplex PCR. The DNA was the basis for D and trimming; V, J and clone size are from that table. Of 35,000 to 50,000 clones listed, roughly 88% were seen once; the top ten hold just under 8.5%. This sample was taken from a study of blood T cell repertoires in COVID-19. Study-level background: COVID-19 samples, acute and convalescent, were from the United States, Italy and Spain. PBMCs, B-cell-depleted T cells, or T cells were the source of the cDNA or gDNA that made up the material.

This TCR came from a man aged 60-69 years with active COVID-19. Sequenced: peripheral blood.

The chain's CDR3 is CASSQAGTANTEAFF. The CDR3 DNA reads as TGTGCCAGCAGCCAAGCTGGGACAGCGAACACTGAAGCTTTCTTT. The V and J genes are TRBV4-2 and TRBJ1-1; 7 bases map to TRBD1. J was trimmed by 1 base and V by 1 base; bases with no gene match: 3. The CDR3 loop spans 15 amino acids. Germline V gene sequence: CDR1 LGHNA, CDR2 YNFKEQ.